Listed below are T cell receptor beta chains from one sample, sequenced in a study of PD-1 blockade in mismatch repair-deficient tumors. TCRdb's table, derived via immunoSEQ multiplex PCR, lists solely in-frame clones and lacks some. The table includes approximately 130,000 clones, about 88% detected once. Here the sequenced sample was peripheral blood, taken 44 weeks after starting pembrolizumab. The receptors stem from an adult with mismatch repair-deficient cancer. CDR3s include the opening cysteine and the closing phenylalanine or tryptophan. A D gene is named only where the DNA matches it firmly. Where a row states a size, it is once, few, many or the class of an expanded clone; other rows omit it.

TRBJ2-7 | TRBV9 | - | - | TGTGCCAGCAGCGGGTCCGAGGACAGACCTTCCTACGAGCAGTACTTC | CASSGSEDRPSYEQYF
TRBJ2-7 | TRBV6-5 | - | - | TGTGCCAGCAGTTACTCCGCAGAACCCTACGAGCAGTACTTC | CASSYSAEPYEQYF
TRBJ1-1 | TRBV9 | - | - | TGTGCCAGCAGCTATGGGGGGGGCGAAAGCACTGAAGCTTTCTTT | CASSYGGGESTEAFF
TRBJ1-3 | TRBV6-1 | TRBD1 | medium-sized | TGTGCCAGCAGTGAAGGACAGGGAGGTCTGTACACCATATATTTT | CASSEGQGGLYTIYF
TRBJ2-1 | TRBV30 | - | - | TGTGCCTGGACCTATGGGACCGAGTACAATGAGCAGTTCTTC | CAWTYGTEYNEQFF
TRBJ2-1 | TRBV6-4 | TRBD2 | many | TGTGCCAGCAGTGACTCTAGCGGGAGTTACAATGAGCAGTTCTTC | CASSDSSGSYNEQFF
TRBJ1-1 | TRBV2 | - | - | TGTGCCAGCAGGGGACTGATATTGAACACTGAAGCTTTCTTT | CASRGLILNTEAFF
TRBJ2-7 | TRBV4-2 | - | few | TGTGCCAGCAGCCAAGATCAGGTAGGCGAGCAGTACTTC | CASSQDQVGEQYF
TRBJ2-3 | TRBV27 | - | - | TGTGCCAGCAGTCGCCCCGATACAGATACGCAGTATTTT | CASSRPDTDTQYF
TRBJ2-2 | TRBV5-1 | TRBD1 | once | TGCGCCAGCAGCTCCTCCGGGACAGGGGGCACCGGGGAGCTGTTTTTT | CASSSSGTGGTGELFF
TRBJ2-3 | TRBV6-6 | TRBD1 | - | TGTGCCAGCAGACGCGGGACAGGCGCAGATACGCAGTATTTT | CASRRGTGADTQYF
TRBJ2-7 | TRBV18 | - | - | TGTGCCAGCTCACCAGGGGCAAGCGCCGCTGAGCAGTACTTC | CASSPGASAAEQYF
TRBJ2-5 | TRBV7-9 | - | - | TGTGCCAGCAGCTTAACTAAAATAACAGGGAGGATCCAAGAGACCCAGTACTTC | CASSLTKITGRIQETQYF
TRBJ1-3 | TRBV5-4 | - | - | TGTGCCAGCAGCGTAGGGGACTGGGACTCTGGAAACACCATATATTTT | CASSVGDWDSGNTIYF
TRBJ2-7 | TRBV28 | TRBD2 | - | TGTGCCAGCAGGCTGACTAGCGGGACGTTTGACGAGCAGTACTTC | CASRLTSGTFDEQYF
TRBJ2-4 | TRBV15 | - | - | TGTGCCACCAGCAGAGAAGGCGGGGGCGCGTCCAAAAACATTCAGTACTTC | CATSREGGGASKNIQYF
TRBJ2-3 | TRBV5-8 | - | - | TGTGCCAGCAGGCCGGCCCTGCCCACAGATACGCAGTATTTT | CASRPALPTDTQYF
TRBJ2-7 | TRBV11-3 | TRBD1 | - | TGTGCCAGCAGCTTAGGCCCAGGGGGCACCTACGAGCAGTACTTC | CASSLGPGGTYEQYF
TRBJ1-5 | TRBV25-1 | - | - | TGTGCCAGCGAGCCAGGGAATGGCAATCAGCCCCAGCATTTT | CASEPGNGNQPQHF
TRBJ2-7 | TRBV5-1 | - | few | TGCGCCAGCAGCAAAAGGGACCGCTCCTACGAGCAGTACTTC | CASSKRDRSYEQYF
TRBJ2-7 | TRBV4-1 | - | - | TGCGCCAGCAGCCTGATTCCGGGACAATCCTACGAGCAGTACTTC | CASSLIPGQSYEQYF
TRBJ2-7 | TRBV7-9 | - | - | TGTGCCAGCAGCTTAGAGGGTAGTCGAGACGAGCAGTACTTC | CASSLEGSRDEQYF
TRBJ2-5 | TRBV10-3 | - | - | TGTGCCGCCGGCAGCCGGGAGACCCAGTACTTC | CAAGSRETQYF
TRBJ2-7 | TRBV5-6 | TRBD2 | - | TGTGCCAGCAGCTTGGGTCTAGCGGGAGTTTACTACGAGCAGTACTTC | CASSLGLAGVYYEQYF
TRBJ1-5 | TRBV4-1 | TRBD1 | - | TGCGCCAGCAGCCTGGGACAGTATAGCAATCAGCCCCAGCATTTT | CASSLGQYSNQPQHF
TRBJ2-1 | TRBV6-5 | - | - | TGTGCCAGCAGCCACAGATCCTACAATGAGCAGTTCTTC | CASSHRSYNEQFF
TRBJ2-1 | TRBV28 | - | - | TGTGCCAGCAGTTCAGGTTTTTGGGTCAATGAGCAGTTCTTC | CASSSGFWVNEQFF
TRBJ2-1 | TRBV4-1 | TRBD2 | - | TGCGCCAGCAGCCAAGTTGCGGGAGTTTGGTTCTTC | CASSQVAGVWFF
TRBJ2-3 | TRBV7-9 | TRBD2 | - | TGTGCCAGCAGCCCGCGAGGCGGCGGGGGGACAGATACGCAGTATTTT | CASSPRGGGGTDTQYF
TRBJ2-7 | TRBV2 | TRBD2 | - | TGTGCCAGCAGCAGGGACTACACTACTTACGAGCAGTACTTC | CASSRDYTTYEQYF
TRBJ1-3 | TRBV9 | - | - | TGTGCCAGCAGCGATCCGGCGAGCTCTGGAAACACCATATATTTT | CASSDPASSGNTIYF
TRBJ2-6 | TRBV4-1 | - | once | TGCGCCAGCAGCCCCCCTTTCGGGGCTGGGGCCAACGTCCTGACTTTC | CASSPPFGAGANVLTF
TRBJ2-7 | TRBV4-3 | - | - | TGCGCCAGCAGCCAAGAACCAGGGACCTACGAGCAGTACTTC | CASSQEPGTYEQYF
TRBJ1-2 | TRBV18 | TRBD1 | few | TGTGCCAGCTCCGGACAGGGAGGAACTTATGGCTACACCTTC | CASSGQGGTYGYTF
TRBJ2-5 | TRBV5-1 | - | - | TGCGCCAGCAGCTTTTGGGGGATCGAAGAGACCCAGTACTTC | CASSFWGIEETQYF
TRBJ1-5 | TRBV25-1 | - | - | TGTGCCAGCAGGGGCATCAATCAGCCCCAGCATTTT | CASRGINQPQHF
TRBJ2-1 | TRBV11-2 | TRBD2 | - | TGTGCCAGCAGCTCCGGGACTAGCGGGAGTGAGCAGTTCTTC | CASSSGTSGSEQFF
TRBJ2-2 | TRBV18 | TRBD2 | - | TGTGCCAGCTCCGGGCGGGGGGCGCGGCGAACCGGGGAGCTGTTTTTT | CASSGRGARRTGELFF
TRBJ1-1 | TRBV6-5 | TRBD1 | once | TGTGCCAGCAGTTCATTCGACAGGGAAACTGAAGCTTTCTTT | CASSSFDRETEAFF
TRBJ2-1 | TRBV6-1 | TRBD2 | - | TGTGCCAGCAGTGGCAGCAAAGGACTAGCGGGGTTCTTC | CASSGSKGLAGFF
TRBJ2-7 | TRBV25-1 | - | - | TGTGCCAGCAGTGTCCTAGTCGGGCACGAGCAGTACTTC | CASSVLVGHEQYF
TRBJ1-2 | TRBV28 | - | - | TGTGCCAGCAGGGCAGGAACTCTTGGCTATGGCTACACCTTC | CASRAGTLGYGYTF
TRBJ2-3 | TRBV9 | - | - | TGTGCCAGCAGCGTAAGGGGCACAGATACGCAGTATTTT | CASSVRGTDTQYF
TRBJ2-7 | TRBV27 | - | once | TGTGCCAGCAGTTTAGCAAGTCGGGCCTACGAGCAGTACTTC | CASSLASRAYEQYF
TRBJ2-2 | TRBV5-1 | - | - | TGCGCCAGCAGCTTGTGGCGGGGAGAGAACACCGGGGAGCTGTTTTTT | CASSLWRGENTGELFF
TRBJ1-5 | TRBV6-1 | - | - | TGTGCCAGCGGGGGGGTTATCCACAATCAGCCCCAGCATTTT | CASGGVIHNQPQHF
TRBJ2-1 | TRBV27 | - | - | TGTGCCAGCAGTTTTTCGGGTCCCTACAATGAGCAGTTCTTC | CASSFSGPYNEQFF
TRBJ2-7 | TRBV9 | - | once | TGTGCCAGCAGCGTAGTTTTATGGGGAGGTTTCTACGAGCAGTACTTC | CASSVVLWGGFYEQYF
TRBJ1-5 | TRBV20-1 | - | - | TGCAGTGCTAGTGCCAATCAGCCCCAGCATTTT | CSASANQPQHF
TRBJ2-7 | TRBV4-1 | TRBD1 | - | TGCGCCAGCAGCCCCCCCCGGACAGGGTTGTACGAGCAGTACTTC | CASSPPRTGLYEQYF
TRBJ2-5 | TRBV18 | - | - | TGTGCCAGCTCACCACCCGGACAAGAGACCCAGTACTTC | CASSPPGQETQYF
TRBJ2-1 | TRBV25-1 | - | - | TGTGCCAGCTTAATAGGCAATGAGCAGTTCTTC | CASLIGNEQFF
TRBJ1-2 | TRBV27 | TRBD1 | - | TGTGCCAGCACCCGATGGGGACGGACAGGGGACGGCTACACCTTC | CASTRWGRTGDGYTF
TRBJ1-2 | TRBV18 | - | - | TGTGCCAGCTCACCAGAAGGGAGCCTTGGCTACACCTTC | CASSPEGSLGYTF
TRBJ2-1 | TRBV4-1 | - | - | TGCGCCAGCAGCCAAGGTTGGGGGGTCCAGGATCAGTTCTTC | CASSQGWGVQDQFF